The present entry profiles one T cell receptor (beta chain) with its context. The sample belongs to a study of OX40 agonist ivuxolimab in advanced cancers. Across the study: Three patients responded partially, comprising one with hepatocellular carcinoma and two with cutaneous melanoma.

Assay: immunoSEQ multiplex PCR; the TCRdb copy retains only in-frame clones and omits some. Of tens of thousands of clones listed, about nine tenths are singletons. CDR1 is LNHDA, CDR2 SQIVND, per germline (reference sequence). V dropped 9 bases and J dropped 3; count of bases not matched to a gene: 1. The CDR3 contains 12 residues. The chain uses TRBV19 and TRBJ1-5, with 8 nucleotides matching TRBD1. The material sequenced was CD4+ or CD8+ T cells sorted from blood, taken in a trial of the OX40 agonist ivuxolimab. The sequence was obtained from an adult with an advanced solid tumor such as melanoma, head and neck, liver or kidney cancer. CDR3 in DNA: TGTGCCAGCCAGGGGGCCAATCAGCCCCAGCATTTT. Translation gives CASQGANQPQHF.